This entry lists 23 T cell receptor beta chains sequenced from one sample in a study of a mutant IDH1 vaccine in newly diagnosed glioma. Their antigens remain unidentified. TCRdb's table, derived via immunoSEQ multiplex PCR, lists solely in-frame clones and lacks some. The table has 56,000 or so clones, 78% seen once; the top ten hold 1.8%. Time point indicated: week 5, during vaccination. Doses comprised 300 ug of mutant IDH1 20-mer peptide each, plus topical imiquimod. The sample here was PBMCs, taken from a glioma patient whose treatment included an IDH1 peptide vaccine. Receptors originate from a woman aged 40-49 years with glioma.

This clone was seen a few times. CDR3 DNA: TGCAGCGCCCGACAGGGTGCAGGGGCCCAGCATTTT. It is translated as CSARQGAGAQHF. This chain joins TRBV29-1 and TRBJ1-5; 7 bases match TRBD1. CDR1 and CDR2 from the germline V gene are SQVTM and ANQGSEA. The V and J ends lost 7 bases and 11 bases, in that order; junction bases with no gene match: 11. The length of the CDR3 is 12 residues.

The rearrangement joins TRBV10-3 to TRBJ2-5; the match to TRBD2 covers 9 bases. J gave up 6 bases and V 3 bases, and 17 bases lay outside the gene matches. CDR3 length: 18 residues. Germline V gene sequence: CDR1 ENHRY, CDR2 SYGVKD. The CDR3 protein is CAISEGGGGAGGRQTQYF. The CDR3 DNA sequence: TGTGCCATCAGTGAAGGGGGCGGTGGGGCGGGGGGGCGACAGACCCAGTACTTC.

The chain couples TRBV12-5 to TRBJ1-2; 7 positions match TRBD1. This CDR3 has 14 residues. Germline V gives CDR1 LGHNT, CDR2 FRNRAP. The V and J ends lost 5 bases and 6 bases, in that order; junction bases with no gene match: 9. The CDR3 sequence: CASGPRDSRNGYTF. The CDR3 DNA sequence: TGTGCTAGTGGTCCCCGGGACAGTCGGAATGGCTACACCTTC.

In this sample, this clone turned up a few times. The CDR3 bases are TGCGCCAGCAGTTATACGGAGAACACTGAAGCTTTCTTT. Its protein product is CASSYTENTEAFF. The chain links TRBV10-1 to TRBJ1-1, with D uncertain. CDR1 and CDR2 (germline): WNHNN, SYGVQD (reference sequence). The length of the CDR3 is 13 residues. Trimming removed 5 bases at V and 1 base at J, with 8 bases between.

The rearrangement uses TRBV6-4 and TRBJ1-1; 12 bases match TRBD1. The germline V gene encodes CDR1 MRHNA and CDR2 SNTAGT. The CDR3 consists of 15 residues. The trim removed 8 bases at V and 6 bases at J, leaving 10 bases unmatched. The CDR3 here is CASSLGQGASPEAFF. In DNA, the CDR3 is TGTGCCAGCTCATTGGGACAGGGGGCCAGCCCTGAAGCTTTCTTT.

The table lists this clone with a count of one. This chain uses TRBV6-6 with TRBJ1-2; 7 nucleotides align to TRBD1. V dropped 7 bases and J dropped 2; count of bases not matched to a gene: 4. The CDR3 loop spans 13 amino acids. Germline V gives CDR1 MNHNY, CDR2 SVGAGI (reference sequence). The CDR3 bases are TGTGCCAGCAATCCAGGGGGGAACTATGGCTACACCTTC. Translation gives CASNPGGNYGYTF.

V usage is TRBV5-1 and J usage is TRBJ2-5; the D gene is possibly TRBD1 (6 bases). Trimming shortened V by 0 bases and J by 5 bases, and 11 bases separated the two germline ends. This CDR3 region has 14 residues. Germline CDR1 SGHRS, CDR2 YFSETQ. The CDR3 is CASSLDRVGETQYF. The DNA of the CDR3 is TGCGCCAGCAGCTTGGACAGGGTGGGGGAGACCCAGTACTTC.

The chain uses TRBV25-1 and TRBJ2-5, with D perhaps TRBD1 (6 bases). Between the trimmed V and J ends, which lost 3 bases and 7 bases, there was a span of 9 bases. There are 12 residues in the CDR3. CDR1 is MGHDK and CDR2 is SYGVNS in the germline V gene. The DNA for the CDR3 is TGTGCCAGCAGTGAGGGGGCGAGGACCCAGTACTTC. Translated, it gives CASSEGARTQYF. The full variable domain, rest sourced from reference TRBV25-1 and TRBJ2-5, is EADIYQTPRYLVIGTGKKITLECSQTMGHDKMYWYQQDPGMELHLIHYSYGVNSTEKGDLSSESTVSRIRTEHFPLTLESARPSHTSQYLCASSEGARTQYFGPGTRLLVL.

This clone was seen more than once but under ten times. The CDR3 DNA is TGTGCCAGCAGCCCCGGGCGGGGGCGGGACACTGAAGCTTTCTTT. Protein: CASSPGRGRDTEAFF. The chain is built from TRBV5-4 and TRBJ1-1, with a possible D match to TRBD1 (6 bases). Per the germline V gene, CDR1 is SGHNT and CDR2 is YYREEE (reference sequence). The length of the CDR3 is 15 residues. V gave up 4 bases and J gave up 3 bases, with 16 bases separating them.

The CDR3 nucleotides read TGTGCCAGCATCCGACAGGGAATGAACACTGAAGCTTTCTTT. Translation: CASIRQGMNTEAFF. The J gene is TRBJ1-1, the V gene TRBV5-4, with TRBD1 identical over 7 bases. This CDR3 contains 14 residues. Germline V gene data show CDR1 as SGHNT and CDR2 as YYREEE (reference sequence). Trimming cost V 6 bases and J 0 bases; bases outside gene matches: 5.

The V call is TRBV4-3, the J call TRBJ1-3, with 11 bases that match TRBD1. The CDR3 totals 15 residues. Germline CDR1 LGHNA, CDR2 YSLEER. V lost 4 bases and J lost 3; bases outside the gene matches: 2. CDR3 protein: CASSLGQGGGNTIYF. In DNA form, the CDR3 reads TGCGCCAGCAGCCTGGGACAGGGGGGTGGAAACACCATATATTTT.

There are a few counts of this clone. This chain connects TRBV6-1 to TRBJ1-1, with 8 positions matching TRBD1. Germline values: CDR1 MNHNS, CDR2 SASEGT. V lost 6 bases and J lost 0; bases outside the gene matches: 6. The CDR3 has 15 amino acids. The CDR3 DNA reads as TGTGCCAGCAGGGATTGGACAGGGATGAACACTGAAGCTTTCTTT. It yields the protein CASRDWTGMNTEAFF.

The rearrangement links TRBV7-8 to TRBJ2-6; D is ambiguous. The CDR3 has 15 residues. Trimming pared 4 bases from V and 2 bases from J, leaving 9 bases between. The V gene's germline CDR1 is SGHVS and CDR2 FQNEAQ. The DNA of the CDR3 is TGTGCCAGCAGCTGGTACATAACTGGGGCCAACGTCCTGACTTTC. Amino acids: CASSWYITGANVLTF.

This clone is a singleton in its sample. The rearrangement links TRBV11-2 to TRBJ2-3, with D possibly being TRBD1 (5 bases). Germline V gene data show CDR1 as SGHAT and CDR2 as FQNNGV. The V end was cut by 3 bases, the J end by 2 bases, with 9 bases between. This CDR3 comprises 14 residues. The CDR3 here is CASSFRQNTDTQYF. The CDR3 DNA is TGTGCCAGCAGCTTTCGACAGAACACAGATACGCAGTATTTT.

This clone has just one count. J is TRBJ1-1 and V is TRBV5-1; a possible D gene is TRBD1 (6 bases). The CDR3 is 15 residues long. Germline CDR1 reads SGHRS; CDR2 reads YFSETQ. Trimming left V 0 bases short and J 1 base short, with 10 bases between. The CDR3 sequence is CASSLGGGANTEAFF. For the CDR3, the DNA is TGCGCCAGCAGCTTGGGAGGGGGGGCGAACACTGAAGCTTTCTTT.

The rearrangement uses TRBV27 and TRBJ1-5; unclear D gene. V was shortened by 8 bases and J by 7 bases, with 15 bases between the two germline ends. Germline values: CDR1 MNHEY, CDR2 SMNVEV (reference sequence). The CDR3 sequence is 13 residues long. As DNA, the CDR3 is TGTGCCAGCGCCCAAACTTATGCCCAGCCCCAGCATTTT. Translated: CASAQTYAQPQHF.

The V gene is TRBV7-2, the J gene TRBJ1-2; weak D call: TRBD1 (5 bases). With 3 bases removed from V and 8 bases from J, the gap between germline ends came to 16 bases. Germline V gives CDR1 SGHTA, CDR2 FQGNSA. The CDR3 is 14 amino acids. Here the CDR3 DNA reads TGTGCCAGCAGCTTCGCCGCAGGGTTCGGGGGCTACACCTTC. It is translated as CASSFAAGFGGYTF.

The chain has TRBV19 and TRBJ2-7; TRBD2 is a possible D gene (6 bases). Germline V gene sequence: CDR1 LNHDA, CDR2 SQIVND (reference sequence). V was cut by 5 bases and J by 2 bases, with 22 bases left in between. This CDR3 has 17 amino acids. Here the CDR3 DNA reads TGTGCCAGTAGTGAGGGGCTAGCGACACGAGGGCCCTACGAGCAGTACTTC. Protein: CASSEGLATRGPYEQYF.

This chain uses TRBV5-8 with TRBJ1-1; 7 positions match TRBD1. The V gene's germline CDR1 is SGHTS and CDR2 YDEGEE. V trimming: 6 bases; J trimming: 0 bases; junction bases outside the gene matches: 5. This CDR3 contains 14 residues. In DNA, the CDR3 is TGTGCCAGCACCAGGGGACAGATGAACACTGAAGCTTTCTTT. This gives the protein CASTRGQMNTEAFF.

The V and J genes are TRBV10-3 and TRBJ1-1; D is perhaps TRBD1 (6 bases). Trimming took off 11 bases at V and 2 bases at J, with 21 bases between the two ends. Germline values: CDR1 ENHRY, CDR2 SYGVKD. The CDR3 is 15 amino acids. The CDR3 sequence is CASRKLGTSNTEAFF. Written as DNA, the CDR3 is TGTGCCTCCAGAAAGCTCGGGACATCCAACACTGAAGCTTTCTTT.

J is TRBJ1-1 and V is TRBV25-1; D remains ambiguous. This CDR3 contains 14 residues. The ends were cut back, 4 bases at V and 3 bases at J, with 12 bases in the middle. Germline values: CDR1 MGHDK, CDR2 SYGVNS. The CDR3 DNA sequence: TGTGCCAGCAGTGGCCGGGAGGGTGACACTGAAGCTTTCTTT. Translating gives CASSGREGDTEAFF.

The V and J genes are TRBV19 and TRBJ2-3; TRBD2 aligns across 7 bases. Germline CDR1 is LNHDA and CDR2 is SQIVND (reference sequence). V was pared by 7 bases and J by 3 bases, with 7 bases of the junction left unmatched. This CDR3 comprises 14 residues. CDR3: CASKGRGQTDTQYF. The CDR3 DNA sequence: TGTGCCAGTAAGGGGAGGGGTCAGACAGATACGCAGTATTTT.

J is TRBJ1-2 and V is TRBV19; TRBD1 aligns across 9 bases. V lost 5 bases, J lost 4 bases, and 8 bases stayed unmatched. CDR3 length: 15 amino acids. From germline, CDR1 is LNHDA and CDR2 SQIVND (reference sequence). CDR3 amino acids: CASSPGQGGGYGYTF. The CDR3 coding sequence is TGTGCCAGTAGTCCGGGACAGGGAGGAGGCTATGGCTACACCTTC.